There are many counts of the clone carrying this T cell receptor (beta chain). Germline trimming cut 6 bases from V and 8 bases from J; bases unmatched to any gene: 13. CDR3 size: 16 residues. Germline CDR1 reads MDHEN; CDR2 reads SYDVKM. Library construction for TCR beta used iRepertoire HTBI primers and Arm-PCR of CDR3 regions. TCRdb ran MiXCR on the multiplex PCR reads and lists one entry per CDR3 protein. This sample has around 460,000 distinct CDR3 sequences, with 20% to 25% found just once. Noted time point: persistent/refractory GD, antithyroid drugs over 5 years with positive TRAb. PBMC RNA served as the TCR library source. This sample is part of a study of regulatory T cells in long-lasting Graves disease.

The chain carries TRBV28 and TRBJ2-2; 9 nucleotides agree with TRBD2. This material consisted of peripheral blood mononuclear cells (PBMCs), taken when the disease was refractory, from a patient treated with antithyroid drugs. The sequence came from a female donor with Graves disease. CDR3 in DNA: TGTGCCAGCAGAACCCCTTGGCGGGGGGGCGTGGGGGAGCTGTTTTTT. It codes for CASRTPWRGGVGELFF.